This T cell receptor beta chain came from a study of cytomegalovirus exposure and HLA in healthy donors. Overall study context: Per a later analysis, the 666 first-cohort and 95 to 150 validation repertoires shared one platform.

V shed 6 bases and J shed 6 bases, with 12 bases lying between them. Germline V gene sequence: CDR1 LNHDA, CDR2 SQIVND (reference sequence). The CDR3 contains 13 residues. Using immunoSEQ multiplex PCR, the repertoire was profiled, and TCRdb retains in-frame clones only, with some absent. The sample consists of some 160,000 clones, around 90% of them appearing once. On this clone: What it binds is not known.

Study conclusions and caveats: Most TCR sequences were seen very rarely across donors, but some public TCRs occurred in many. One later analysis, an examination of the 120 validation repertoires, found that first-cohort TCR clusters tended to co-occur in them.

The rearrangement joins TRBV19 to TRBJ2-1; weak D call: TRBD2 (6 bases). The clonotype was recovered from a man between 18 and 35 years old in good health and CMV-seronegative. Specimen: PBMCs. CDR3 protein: CASRSRGSNEQFF. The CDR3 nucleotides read TGTGCCAGTAGGAGTCGGGGGTCCAATGAGCAGTTCTTC.